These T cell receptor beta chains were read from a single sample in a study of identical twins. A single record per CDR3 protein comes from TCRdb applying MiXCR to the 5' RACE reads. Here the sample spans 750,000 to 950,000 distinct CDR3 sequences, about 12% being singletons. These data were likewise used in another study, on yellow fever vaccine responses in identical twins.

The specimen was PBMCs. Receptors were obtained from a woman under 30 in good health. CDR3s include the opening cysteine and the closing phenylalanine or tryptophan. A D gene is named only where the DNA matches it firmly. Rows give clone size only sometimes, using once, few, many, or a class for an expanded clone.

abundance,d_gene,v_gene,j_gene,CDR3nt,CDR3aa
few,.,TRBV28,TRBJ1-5,TGTGCCAGCAGTTTATACGGCGGACATTATCAGCCCCAGCATTTT,CASSLYGGHYQPQHF
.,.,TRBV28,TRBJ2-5,TGTGCCAGCAAGGGACATACTCCCCTGGGGGAGACCCAGTACTTC,CASKGHTPLGETQYF
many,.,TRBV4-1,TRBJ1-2,TGCGCCAGCAGCCAATTTAGCTATGGCTACACCTTC,CASSQFSYGYTF
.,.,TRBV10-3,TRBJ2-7,TGTGCCATCATGGGAGACAACAAAGGAGGGGAGCAGTACTTC,CAIMGDNKGGEQYF
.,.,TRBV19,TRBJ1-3,TGTGCCAGTAGTACTCAAGCCTCCTCTGGAAACACCATATATTTT,CASSTQASSGNTIYF
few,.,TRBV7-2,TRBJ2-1,TGTGCCAGCAGCCTAGCGCAGACAGCCCCCTACAATGAGCAGTTCTTC,CASSLAQTAPYNEQFF
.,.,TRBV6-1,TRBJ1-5,TGTGCCAGCAGCCGGGGTATTAGCAACCAGCCCCAGCATTTT,CASSRGISNQPQHF
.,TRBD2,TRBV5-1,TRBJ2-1,TGCGCCAGCAGCTTGGACCCACCTCTAGCGGTGGGCTACAATGAGCAGTTCTTC,CASSLDPPLAVGYNEQFF
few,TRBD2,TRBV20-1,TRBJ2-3,TGCAGTGCTAGAGGGTTGATAGCGGGAGTAGCAGATACGCAGTATTTT,CSARGLIAGVADTQYF
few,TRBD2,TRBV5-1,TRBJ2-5,TGCGCCAGCAGCTCACTGGCTAGCGGGAGCAAAGAGACCCAGTACTTC,CASSSLASGSKETQYF
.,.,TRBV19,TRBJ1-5,TGTGCCAGTAGTATTTCTGGGGGGAATCAGCCCCAGCATTTT,CASSISGGNQPQHF
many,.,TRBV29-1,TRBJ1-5,TGCAGCGTTCAAATAGGGACAAATCAGCCCCAGCATTTT,CSVQIGTNQPQHF
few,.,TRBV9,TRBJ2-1,TGTGCCAGCTCCTATACTGGCGGGTACAATGAGCAGTTCTTC,CASSYTGGYNEQFF
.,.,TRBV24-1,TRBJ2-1,TGTGCCACCAGTGATACCTTCCGGGACATTAATGAGCAGTTCTTC,CATSDTFRDINEQFF
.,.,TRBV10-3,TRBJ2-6,TGTGCCATCAGTGAAAGGGGGTTGGCCTGGGGCTCTGGGGCCAACGTCCTGACTTTC,CAISERGLAWGSGANVLTF
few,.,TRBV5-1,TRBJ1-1,TGCGCCAGCAGCCCGGGAGGGGCCCTGGGAACTGAAGCTTTCTTT,CASSPGGALGTEAFF
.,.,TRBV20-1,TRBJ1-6,TGCAGTGCAGGCGGTGGGGGTGTGGGTAATTCACCCCTCCACTTT,CSAGGGGVGNSPLHF
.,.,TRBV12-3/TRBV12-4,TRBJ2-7,TGTGCCAGCAGTTTACAAGGTCGGAGCCACGAGCAGTACTTC,CASSLQGRSHEQYF
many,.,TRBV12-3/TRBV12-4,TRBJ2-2,TGTGCCAGCATTAGGCGCGGGACCCCGATTCCAGGGGAGCTGTTTTTT,CASIRRGTPIPGELFF
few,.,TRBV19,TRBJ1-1,TGTGCCAGTACTAAACAGGAACTGAACACTGAAGCTTTCTTT,CASTKQELNTEAFF
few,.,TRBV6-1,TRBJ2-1,TGTGCCAGCAGTGAACTTGTCAACAATGAGCAGTTCTTC,CASSELVNNEQFF
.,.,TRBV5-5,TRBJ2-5,TGTGCCAGCAGCTCATACCATGAACAAGAGACCCAGTACTTC,CASSSYHEQETQYF
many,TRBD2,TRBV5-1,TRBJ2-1,TGCGCCAGCGGAAGTACTAGCGGGAGTCTTGAGCAGTTCTTC,CASGSTSGSLEQFF
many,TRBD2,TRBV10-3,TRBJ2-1,TGTGCCATCAGTGATCCAACTAGCGGGAGCGAATACAATGAGCAGTTCTTC,CAISDPTSGSEYNEQFF
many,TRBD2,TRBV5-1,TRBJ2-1,TGCGCCAGCAGTTCAGGACTAGCAAGCTACAATGAGCAGTTCTTC,CASSSGLASYNEQFF
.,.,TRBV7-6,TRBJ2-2,TGTGCCAGCGGGGACTTTGGGAACACCGGGGAGCTGTTTTTT,CASGDFGNTGELFF
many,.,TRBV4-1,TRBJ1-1,TGCGCCAGCAGCCAACACGGATTTAACACTGAAGCTTTCTTT,CASSQHGFNTEAFF
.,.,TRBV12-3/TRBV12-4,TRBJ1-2,TGTGCCAGCAGTTCAAGCCCGGTCCAGGGAGGGTACTATGGCTACACCTTC,CASSSSPVQGGYYGYTF
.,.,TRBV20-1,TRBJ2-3,TGCAGTGCTAGAGATGGGAAGGGTTCAGATACGCAGTATTTT,CSARDGKGSDTQYF
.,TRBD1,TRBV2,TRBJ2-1,TGTGCCAGCAGGGTGGGACAGATTAACAATGAGCAGTTCTTC,CASRVGQINNEQFF
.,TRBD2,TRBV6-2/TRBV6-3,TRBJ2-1,TGTGCCACCAGTACGGGTAGCGGGGGTGTGGATGAGCAGTTCTTC,CATSTGSGGVDEQFF
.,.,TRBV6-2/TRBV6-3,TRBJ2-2,TGTGCCAGCACACTATCGGGCCTGGGAACCGGGGAGCTGTTTTTT,CASTLSGLGTGELFF
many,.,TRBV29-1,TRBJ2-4,TGCAGCGTTGCGCCCAGGTTGGAAAACATTCAGTACTTC,CSVAPRLENIQYF
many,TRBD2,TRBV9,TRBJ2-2,TGTGCCAGCAGCGTAGAGATAGCGGGGAGAACCGGGGAGCTGTTTTTT,CASSVEIAGRTGELFF
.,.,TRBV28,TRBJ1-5,TGTGCCAGCAGTCCAGGGACACCTAGCAATCAGCCCCAGCATTTT,CASSPGTPSNQPQHF
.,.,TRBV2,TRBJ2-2,TGTGCCAGCAGTGAAGGTCGGGCCGGGGAGCTGTTTTTT,CASSEGRAGELFF
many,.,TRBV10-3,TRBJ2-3,TGTGCCATCACTAGGACAGCGGCCCCCACAGATACGCAGTATTTT,CAITRTAAPTDTQYF
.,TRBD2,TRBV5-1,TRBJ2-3,TGCGCCAGCAGCTTGGATCTAGCGGGAGGGGGCACAGATACGCAGTATTTT,CASSLDLAGGGTDTQYF
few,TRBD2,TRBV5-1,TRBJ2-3,TGCGCCAGCACCTGGGGACTAGCGGGGGGTGCAGATACGCAGTATTTT,CASTWGLAGGADTQYF
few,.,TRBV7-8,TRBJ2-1,TGTGCCAGCAGCCTCTTGGACAGTTCGGGGAACAATGAGCAGTTCTTC,CASSLLDSSGNNEQFF
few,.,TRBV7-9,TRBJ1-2,TGTGCCAGCAGCAAGCCTCCCCTTGACCTGTATGGCTACACCTTC,CASSKPPLDLYGYTF
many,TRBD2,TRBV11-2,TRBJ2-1,TGTGCCAGCAGCTTCGGCGGGGGGGTTTACAATGAGCAGTTCTTC,CASSFGGGVYNEQFF
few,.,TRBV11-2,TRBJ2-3,TGTGCCAGCAGTAGCGGTATGAAGGGAGATACGCAGTATTTT,CASSSGMKGDTQYF
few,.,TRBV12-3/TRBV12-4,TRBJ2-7,TGTGCCAGCAGTTTAGAAGCCATAGGCGAGCAGTACTTC,CASSLEAIGEQYF
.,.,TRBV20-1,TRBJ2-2,TGCAGTGCCCCGGGAGCGGGGGAGCTGTTTTTT,CSAPGAGELFF
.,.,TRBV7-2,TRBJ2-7,TGTGCCAGCAGCTCGGACCCGAGCTCCTACGAGCAGTACTTC,CASSSDPSSYEQYF